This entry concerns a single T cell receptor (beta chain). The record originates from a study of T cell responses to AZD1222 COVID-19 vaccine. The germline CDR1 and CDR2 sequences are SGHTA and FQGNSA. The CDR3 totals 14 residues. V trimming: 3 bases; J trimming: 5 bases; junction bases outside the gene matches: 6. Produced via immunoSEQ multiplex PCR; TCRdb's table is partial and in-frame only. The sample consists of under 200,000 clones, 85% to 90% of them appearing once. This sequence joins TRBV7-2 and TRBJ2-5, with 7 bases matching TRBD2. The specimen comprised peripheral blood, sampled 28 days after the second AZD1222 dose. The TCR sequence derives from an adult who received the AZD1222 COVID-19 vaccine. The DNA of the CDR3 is TGTGCCAGCAGCTTGCGGGGGACCAGGGAGACCCAGTACTTC. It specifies CASSLRGTRETQYF.